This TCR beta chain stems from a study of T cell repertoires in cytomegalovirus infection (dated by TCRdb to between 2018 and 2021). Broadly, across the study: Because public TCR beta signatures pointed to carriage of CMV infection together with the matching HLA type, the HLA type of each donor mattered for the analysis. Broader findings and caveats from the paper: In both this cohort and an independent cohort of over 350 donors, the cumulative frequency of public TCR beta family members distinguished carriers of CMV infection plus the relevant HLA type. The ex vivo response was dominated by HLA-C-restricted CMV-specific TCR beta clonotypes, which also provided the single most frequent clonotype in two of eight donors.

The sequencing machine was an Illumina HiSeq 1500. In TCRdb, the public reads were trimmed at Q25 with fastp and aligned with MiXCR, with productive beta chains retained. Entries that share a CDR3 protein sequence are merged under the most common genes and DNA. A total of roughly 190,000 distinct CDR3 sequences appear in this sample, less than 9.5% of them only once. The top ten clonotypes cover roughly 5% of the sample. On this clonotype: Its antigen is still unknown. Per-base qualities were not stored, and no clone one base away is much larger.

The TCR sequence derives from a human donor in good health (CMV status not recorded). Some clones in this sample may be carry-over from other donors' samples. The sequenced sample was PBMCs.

The nucleotide sequence is TGTGCCAGCAGCTTGGTCGGACCCAACACCGGGGAGCTGTTTTTT. This sequence encodes CASSLVGPNTGELFF. The sequence is built from TRBV5-4 and TRBJ2-2; the D gene cannot be named for sure. The CDR3, from cysteine to phenylalanine, totals 15 residues. Of the read, only the CDR3 DNA is kept; its 45 bases are in frame from base 1. CDR1 SGHNT and CDR2 YYREEE were looked up in the germline V gene (reference sequence). V is shortened by 0 bases, J by 2 bases, and the region joining them spans 8 bases.